The clone carrying this TCR beta chain was counted only a few times. This record comes from a study of cytomegalovirus exposure and HLA in healthy donors. The study ran its PCR with 60 Vbeta and 13 Jbeta primers. Sequencing used immunoSEQ multiplex PCR; TCRdb keeps in-frame clones, though not all of them. Of under 150,000 clones listed, approximately 85% are singletons. The TCR comes from a boy aged 5 to 17 in good health and CMV-seronegative. Sequences were obtained from PBMCs.

The CDR3 region is CASGAGGSTNEKLFF. The DNA for the CDR3 is TGTGCCAGCGGTGCCGGCGGATCTACTAATGAAAAACTGTTTTTT. The chain couples TRBV6-4 to TRBJ1-4; D is uncertain. This CDR3 has 15 amino acids. Germline CDR1 is MRHNA and CDR2 is SNTAGT. V was trimmed by 8 bases and J by 2 bases, leaving 15 bases between them.